The source of this T cell receptor (beta chain) is a study of T cell responses to AZD1222 COVID-19 vaccine. Produced via immunoSEQ multiplex PCR; TCRdb's table is partial and in-frame only. Counted here are roughly 50,000 clones, roughly 90% occurring once; the ten biggest clones make up about 5.7%. The material was peripheral blood, obtained 28 days after the second AZD1222 dose. The TCR sequence derives from an adult who received the AZD1222 COVID-19 vaccine.

The CDR3 DNA reads TGTGCCAGCAGCCAAGGGGATGAGGGAAACACCGGGGAGCTGTTTTTT. Translated: CASSQGDEGNTGELFF. V is TRBV4-2 and J is TRBJ2-2; weak D call: TRBD2 (5 bases). Deletions cut 1 base from V and 2 bases from J, with 11 bases between. The CDR3 extends over 16 amino acids. The germline V gene has CDR1 LGHNA and CDR2 YNFKEQ.